The next 18 T cell receptor beta chains were all read from a single sample in a study of cytomegalovirus exposure and HLA in healthy donors. The PCR employed 60 Vbeta primers together with 13 Jbeta primers. The method was immunoSEQ multiplex PCR; TCRdb's version includes in-frame clones alone and lacks a portion of them. The repertoire holds a few hundred thousand clones, with 70% to 85% as singletons. Material: PBMCs. Receptors were obtained from an older woman in good health and CMV-seropositive.

The chain joins TRBV18 to TRBJ2-1; 8 bases are shared with TRBD2. The germline gives CDR1 KGHSH, CDR2 LQKENI. With V trimmed by 3 bases and J by 0 bases, 10 bases remained unmatched. CDR3 size: 18 residues. This CDR3 is CASSPPPGLEASYNEQFF. The CDR3 nucleotides read TGTGCCAGCTCACCGCCCCCGGGACTAGAAGCCTCCTACAATGAGCAGTTCTTC.

In its sample, this clone was seen a few times. V and J are TRBV6-4 and TRBJ1-2; D is uncertain. The V and J ends lost 3 bases and 8 bases respectively, with 16 bases between them. The length of the CDR3 is 14 residues. The V gene's germline CDR1 is MRHNA and CDR2 SNTAGT. CDR3 DNA sequence: TGTGCCAGCAGTGAGGGTAGCGGGATGCGGGGCTACACCTTC. Protein product: CASSEGSGMRGYTF.

The J gene is TRBJ1-1, the V gene TRBV6-5; TRBD1 is a possible D gene (6 bases). The germline V and J ends were trimmed by 0 bases and 5 bases, with 10 bases remaining between them. Germline V CDR1 and CDR2: MNHEY, SVGAGI. This CDR3 is 14 amino acids long. CDR3 bases: TGTGCCAGCAGTTACTCGCGGGGGCGGACTGAAGCTTTCTTT. It encodes CASSYSRGRTEAFF.

The chain uses TRBV5-1 and TRBJ1-1, with a weak D call TRBD1 (5 bases). Per germline, CDR1 SGHRS and CDR2 YFSETQ. V lost 3 bases and J 1 base, leaving 10 bases between the germline ends. CDR3 length equals 14 residues. Written as DNA, the CDR3 is TGCGCCAGCAGCTCGGGACTTTCGAACACTGAAGCTTTCTTT. This translates into CASSSGLSNTEAFF.

The V gene is TRBV19, the J gene TRBJ1-2, with a tentative D call TRBD1 (5 bases). The CDR3 runs 14 residues. V shed 9 bases and J shed 3 bases, with 17 bases lying between them. CDR1 LNHDA and CDR2 SQIVND come from the germline V gene (reference sequence). CDR3 protein: CASTARGFDYGYTF. CDR3 DNA: TGTGCCAGCACCGCTAGGGGATTTGACTATGGCTACACCTTC. Complete variable domain (other parts from reference TRBV19 and TRBJ1-2): DGGITQSPKYLFRKEGQNVTLSCEQNLNHDAMYWYRQDPGQGLRLIYYSQIVNDFQKGDIAEGYSVSREKKESFPLTVTSAQKNPTAFYLCASTARGFDYGYTFGSGTRLTVV.

The rearrangement uses TRBV18 and TRBJ1-3; 8 bases are shared with TRBD1. The CDR3 runs 17 residues. The J segment lost 2 bases and the V segment lost 6 bases, leaving 12 bases of the junction unmatched. The V gene's germline CDR1 is KGHSH and CDR2 LQKENI. DNA of the CDR3: TGTGCCAGCTCGCCCCGCAGACAGGGGAGTACTGGAAACACCATATATTTT. It translates to CASSPRRQGSTGNTIYF.

The chain employs TRBV7-3 and TRBJ2-3, with 9 positions matching TRBD2. The trim removed 3 bases at V and 0 bases at J, leaving 10 bases unmatched. The V gene's germline CDR1 is SGHTA and CDR2 FQGTGA. The CDR3 is 18 amino acids. CDR3 region: CASSFSGGNGGSTDTQYF. CDR3 coding DNA: TGTGCCAGCAGCTTTAGCGGGGGCAACGGAGGTAGCACAGATACGCAGTATTTT.

J is TRBJ2-1 and V is TRBV6-4, with a possible D match to TRBD2 (6 bases). There are 13 residues in the CDR3. Trimming shortened V by 2 bases and J by 7 bases, and 9 bases separated the two germline ends. Germline assignment: CDR1 MRHNA and CDR2 SNTAGT. DNA for the CDR3: TGTGCCAGCAGTGACCCTGCGGGGAATGAGCAGTTCTTC. Protein sequence: CASSDPAGNEQFF.

This rearrangement joins TRBV6-5 to TRBJ1-2; TRBD1 might be the D (5 bases). V was clipped by 6 bases and J by 4 bases, with 18 bases between them. The length of the CDR3 is 15 residues. Germline lookup yields CDR1 MNHEY and CDR2 SVGAGI. CDR3 sequence: CASSSPLHQGYGYTF. The DNA of the CDR3 is TGTGCCAGCAGCTCCCCCCTCCATCAGGGCTATGGCTACACCTTC.

The chain couples TRBV7-8 to TRBJ1-2; D gene ambiguous. CDR1 and CDR2 from the germline V gene are SGHVS and FQNEAQ. The CDR3 contains 13 residues. The V gene lost 8 bases and the J gene lost 3 bases, with 13 bases spanning the gap. The CDR3 nucleotides read TGTGCCAGCTCTTCCTCGAGGGACTATGGCTACACCTTC. Translated: CASSSSRDYGYTF.

The CDR3 reads CSVQINYGYTF. The CDR3 DNA reads TGCAGCGTCCAAATTAACTATGGCTACACCTTC. The chain has TRBV29-1 and TRBJ1-2, with unresolved D. Per germline, CDR1 SQVTM and CDR2 ANQGSEA. Trimming cost V 6 bases and J 1 base, with 6 bases left between them. This CDR3 comprises 11 residues.

The chain joins TRBV4-2 to TRBJ1-1, with D unresolved. V lost 0 bases, J lost 1 base, and 6 bases lay in between. This CDR3 comprises 14 residues. CDR1 LGHNA and CDR2 YNFKEQ come from the germline V gene. CDR3 in amino acids: CASSQEQANTEAFF. DNA for the CDR3: TGTGCCAGCAGCCAAGAGCAGGCGAACACTGAAGCTTTCTTT.

This clone was seen a few times. The chain links TRBV4-3 to TRBJ2-1; 13 bases are a match to TRBD2. Looked up from germline, CDR1 is LGHNA and CDR2 is YSLEER. The V gene end was trimmed by 5 bases and the J gene end by 3 bases; junction bases not matched to a gene: 1. The CDR3 totals 15 residues. The DNA of the CDR3 is TGCGCCAGCAGCTGGACTAGCGGGGGCTACAATGAGCAGTTCTTC. Residues: CASSWTSGGYNEQFF.

CDR3 sequence: CASSLGLAGDEQYF. CDR3 DNA: TGTGCCAGCAGCTTAGGGCTAGCGGGGGACGAGCAGTACTTC. The J gene is TRBJ2-7, the V gene TRBV7-2, with 10 nucleotides matching TRBD2. The CDR3 extends over 14 amino acids. Germline CDR1 SGHTA, CDR2 FQGNSA. V shed 1 base, J shed 5 bases, and the junction held 2 bases outside the gene matches. The full variable domain, completed using reference TRBV7-2 and TRBJ2-7, is GAGVSQSPSNKVTEKGKDVELRCDPISGHTALYWYRQSLGQGLEFLIYFQGNSAPDKSGLPSDRFSAERTGGSVSTLTIQRTQQEDSAVYLCASSLGLAGDEQYFGPGTRLTVT.

This clone was counted only a few times. Other DNA sequences from this sample encode an identical CDR3 as well. The V and J genes are TRBV9 and TRBJ2-5; 7 bases align to TRBD2. The CDR3 consists of 14 residues. Germline CDR1 is SGDLS and CDR2 is YYNGEE. The V segment lost 0 bases and the J segment 2 bases; nucleotides outside the gene matches: 1. DNA of the CDR3: TGTGCCAGCAGCGTAGGGGGGGGGCAAGAGACCCAGTACTTC. This codes for CASSVGGGQETQYF.

V usage is TRBV11-2 and J usage is TRBJ2-1, with D maybe TRBD2 (7 bases). Germline CDR1 reads SGHAT; CDR2 reads FQNNGV. V lost 1 base to trimming and J lost 7 bases, with 11 bases between them. The CDR3 length is 14 residues. CDR3 loop: CASSLVGGPNEQFF. DNA of the CDR3: TGTGCCAGCAGCTTAGTGGGGGGGCCGAATGAGCAGTTCTTC.

The CDR3 loop reads CASSYSLTVNTEAFF. In DNA form, the CDR3 reads TGTGCCAGCAGTTACAGCCTGACAGTGAACACTGAAGCTTTCTTT. This chain uses TRBV6-5 with TRBJ1-1; D is possibly TRBD1 (5 bases). V shed 2 bases and J shed 0 bases, with 10 bases lying between them. This CDR3 region has 15 residues. Germline CDR1 reads MNHEY; CDR2 reads SVGAGI.

This chain joins TRBV29-1 and TRBJ2-7, with 15 positions matching TRBD2. Trimming removed 3 bases from V and 0 bases from J; junction bases left unmatched: 9. Per germline, CDR1 SQVTM and CDR2 ANQGSEA. The CDR3 runs to 18 residues. The CDR3 region has the DNA TGCAGCGTTGATTTGCCGGGACTAGCGGGAGGACCCTCCTACGAGCAGTACTTC. It yields the protein CSVDLPGLAGGPSYEQYF.